One sample yielded the 26 T cell receptor beta chains listed below, sequenced in a study of shared clonotypes between healthy human individuals. Only in-frame clones appear in the TCRdb table, and some are missing; sequencing was by immunoSEQ multiplex PCR. This table has approximately 320,000 clones, roughly 87% appearing once. Sequenced material: memory CD8+ T cells sorted from blood. Subset noted: CD45RO+ cells pooled with CCR7-negative TemRA cells. These receptors originate from a man younger than 35 in good health.

This chain connects TRBV11-2 to TRBJ1-6; D gene uncertain. This CDR3 comprises 16 residues. The germline V and J ends were trimmed by 4 bases and 0 bases, with 10 bases remaining between them. Germline V CDR1 and CDR2: SGHAT, FQNNGV. CDR3 sequence: CASSSLRGSYNSPLHF. Here the CDR3 DNA reads TGTGCCAGCAGCTCCCTCCGGGGCTCCTATAATTCACCCCTCCACTTT.

This chain connects TRBV5-1 to TRBJ2-2, with D uncertain. Germline CDR1 and CDR2: SGHRS and YFSETQ. The CDR3 runs to 14 residues. V dropped 0 bases and J dropped 2 bases, with 5 bases sitting between them. CDR3 DNA: TGCGCCAGCAGCTTGGAGGACAACACCGGGGAGCTGTTTTTT. Encoded protein: CASSLEDNTGELFF.

This clone showed up just once. This chain uses TRBV2 with TRBJ1-6, with D unclear. Germline V CDR1 and CDR2: SNHLY, FYNNEI. Trimming removed 10 bases at V and 10 bases at J, with 17 bases between. CDR3 size: 13 residues. The CDR3 region is CATLEEEGSPLHF. CDR3 sequence (DNA): TGTGCCACCCTCGAGGAGGAGGGCTCACCCCTCCACTTT. The entire variable domain, with the rest obtained from reference TRBV2 and TRBJ1-6, is as follows: EPEVTQTPSHQVTQMGQEVILRCVPISNHLYFYWYRQILGQKVEFLVSFYNNEISEKSEIFDDQFSVERPDGSNFTLKIRSTKLEDSAMYFCATLEEEGSPLHFGNGTRLTVT.

The chain uses TRBV6-1 and TRBJ1-5, with a weak D call TRBD1 (5 bases). This CDR3 comprises 17 residues. The V gene lost 4 bases and the J gene lost 5 bases, with 21 bases spanning the gap. Germline V lookup: CDR1 MNHNS, CDR2 SASEGT. CDR3 sequence reads: CASSGALGGEYYQPQHF. For the CDR3, the DNA is TGTGCCAGCAGTGGGGCTCTGGGAGGGGAATACTATCAGCCCCAGCATTTT.

This chain joins TRBV19 and TRBJ2-7, with D perhaps matching TRBD1 (6 bases). Trimming pared 7 bases from V and 0 bases from J, leaving 10 bases between. Looked up from germline, CDR1 is LNHDA and CDR2 is SQIVND (reference sequence). The CDR3 consists of 13 residues. The CDR3 coding sequence is TGTGCCAGTATCGGGGACACCTCCTACGAGCAGTACTTC. It codes for CASIGDTSYEQYF.

This chain connects TRBV2 to TRBJ1-5; D remains unclear. Germline V gives CDR1 SNHLY, CDR2 FYNNEI. The ends were cut back, 8 bases at V and 3 bases at J, with 11 bases in the middle. This CDR3 comprises 13 residues. In DNA form, the CDR3 reads TGTGCCAGCCTCGCGGGGATCAATCAGCCCCAGCATTTT. This sequence encodes CASLAGINQPQHF.

The chain combines TRBV6-5 with TRBJ1-3; D is unclear. V shed 2 bases and J shed 3 bases, with 8 bases lying between them. CDR1 is MNHEY, CDR2 SVGAGI, per germline. CDR3 length: 14 residues. In DNA, the CDR3 is TGTGCCAGCAGTTACGCCCCCTTTGGAAACACCATATATTTT. It translates to CASSYAPFGNTIYF.

This rearrangement joins TRBV27 to TRBJ2-3; 7 bases are shared with TRBD1. Germline trimming cut 3 bases from V and 9 bases from J; bases unmatched to any gene: 12. Germline assignment: CDR1 MNHEY and CDR2 SMNVEV (reference sequence). This CDR3 is built from 15 residues. The CDR3 spells CASSFSGTVGDTQYF. As DNA, the CDR3 is TGTGCCAGCAGTTTCTCCGGGACAGTAGGGGACACGCAGTATTTT.

V is TRBV6-6 and J is TRBJ1-4; TRBD1 is a possible D gene (5 bases). The CDR3 contains 15 residues. The germline V gene has CDR1 MNHNY and CDR2 SVGAGI (reference sequence). V was clipped by 3 bases and J by 4 bases, with 12 bases between them. The DNA of the CDR3 is TGTGCCAGCAGTTATTCGGGGCCTGATAATGAAAAACTGTTTTTT. The encoded protein is CASSYSGPDNEKLFF.

The genes are TRBV6-1 and TRBJ2-7; D may match TRBD1 or TRBD2 (5 bases each). Trimming cost V 2 bases and J 7 bases, with 12 bases left between them. This CDR3 spans 13 amino acids. CDR1 MNHNS and CDR2 SASEGT come from the germline V gene. As DNA, the CDR3 is TGTGCCAGCAGTGAACTATCGGGGCGGGAGCAGTACTTC. Protein product: CASSELSGREQYF.

The V call is TRBV9, the J call TRBJ2-2, with 12 nucleotides matching TRBD2. J lost 8 bases, V lost 3 bases, and 5 bases had no gene match. CDR3 length equals 15 residues. Looked up from germline, CDR1 is SGDLS and CDR2 is YYNGEE. CDR3 nucleotide sequence: TGTGCCAGCAGCGCTAGCGGGAGGGCCTTTGGGGAGCTGTTTTTT. This codes for CASSASGRAFGELFF. The full variable domain, completed using reference TRBV9 and TRBJ2-2, is DSGVTQTPKHLITATGQRVTLRCSPRSGDLSVYWYQQSLDQGLQFLIQYYNGEERAKGNILERFSAQQFPDLHSELNLSSLELGDSALYFCASSASGRAFGELFFGEGSRLTVL.

The chain links TRBV6-5 to TRBJ2-7, with D possibly matching TRBD1 (5 bases). Germline assignment: CDR1 MNHEY and CDR2 SVGAGI. This CDR3 is built from 13 residues. Trimming shortened V by 6 bases and J by 0 bases, and 9 bases separated the two germline ends. The DNA of the CDR3 is TGTGCCAGCAGCCCGACAGCCTCCTACGAGCAGTACTTC. Its protein product is CASSPTASYEQYF.

J is TRBJ1-5 and V is TRBV27; no reliable D call. The V and J ends lost 8 bases and 1 base respectively, with 12 bases between them. This CDR3 spans 14 amino acids. From germline, CDR1 is MNHEY and CDR2 SMNVEV (reference sequence). CDR3 DNA: TGTGCCAGCCGCCCGAGCGCAAGCAATCAGCCCCAGCATTTT. Translating it yields CASRPSASNQPQHF.

V and J are TRBV7-9 and TRBJ2-7; TRBD1 aligns across 9 bases. This CDR3 is 19 amino acids long. Per germline, CDR1 SEHNR and CDR2 FQNEAQ (reference sequence). V was pared by 5 bases and J by 2 bases, with 19 bases of the junction left unmatched. The CDR3 DNA sequence: TGTGCCAGCAGCGCCCAAAAGGGTATACCGGGACAGGGAACCTACGAGCAGTACTTC. Protein product: CASSAQKGIPGQGTYEQYF.

The chain links TRBV27 to TRBJ1-4; TRBD1 aligns across 7 bases. V was pared by 4 bases and J by 5 bases, with 13 bases of the junction left unmatched. Germline V lookup: CDR1 MNHEY, CDR2 SMNVEV (reference sequence). This CDR3 region has 17 residues. The CDR3 protein is CASSSYTGAVKNEKLFF. CDR3 DNA: TGTGCCAGCAGTTCGTACACAGGGGCGGTAAAGAATGAAAAACTGTTTTTT.

This clone occurred once. J is TRBJ2-3 and V is TRBV4-1, with TRBD2 identical over 10 bases. CDR1 MGHRA and CDR2 YSYEKL come from the germline V gene. The CDR3 length is 15 residues. The ends lost 2 bases at V and 3 bases at J; junction bases unmatched: 2. The CDR3 DNA reads TGCGCCAGCAGCCAAAGCGGGAGGGCAACAGATACGCAGTATTTT. It specifies CASSQSGRATDTQYF.

The chain recombines TRBV27 with TRBJ1-2; 7 bases map to TRBD1. The J segment lost 6 bases and the V segment lost 1 base, leaving 5 bases of the junction unmatched. This CDR3 comprises 14 residues. CDR1 and CDR2 from the germline V gene are MNHEY and SMNVEV (reference sequence). Written as DNA, the CDR3 is TGTGCCAGCAGTTTATATCAGGGGGGGGATGGCTACACCTTC. This encodes CASSLYQGGDGYTF.

V gene TRBV30 combines with J gene TRBJ2-5; 8 bases map to TRBD1. The CDR3 contains 14 residues. V lost 3 bases, J lost 5 bases, and 8 bases stayed unmatched. Per germline, CDR1 GTSNPN and CDR2 SVGIG (reference sequence). DNA for the CDR3: TGTGCCTGGAGCGCCGGACAGGGTGGGGAGACCCAGTACTTC. It yields the protein CAWSAGQGGETQYF.

The chain carries TRBV25-1 and TRBJ2-5, with 7 bases that match TRBD1. The trim removed 6 bases at V and 2 bases at J, leaving 6 bases unmatched. The length of the CDR3 is 14 residues. The germline V gene has CDR1 MGHDK and CDR2 SYGVNS. CDR3 sequence: CASSRGTGQETQYF. CDR3 bases: TGTGCCAGCAGCAGGGGGACGGGGCAAGAGACCCAGTACTTC.

The CDR3 DNA follows: TGTGCCATCAGTGCTAAGGACAGGCATGGCTACACCTTC. Its translation: CAISAKDRHGYTF. This chain connects TRBV10-3 to TRBJ1-2, with 7 nucleotides matching TRBD1. V lost 4 bases and J lost 6; bases outside the gene matches: 5. Per the germline V gene, CDR1 is ENHRY and CDR2 is SYGVKD. The CDR3 extends over 13 amino acids.

V gene TRBV28 combines with J gene TRBJ1-3; 7 bases fit TRBD1. The V segment lost 6 bases and the J segment 0 bases; nucleotides outside the gene matches: 8. Looked up from germline, CDR1 is MDHEN and CDR2 is SYDVKM. The CDR3 has 16 residues. CDR3 bases: TGTGCCAGCAGCCTACTGGGACAGAACTCTGGAAACACCATATATTTT. Residues: CASSLLGQNSGNTIYF.

The V call is TRBV27, the J call TRBJ2-2; D not resolved. The ends were cut back, 1 base at V and 0 bases at J, with 12 bases in the middle. The germline CDR1 and CDR2 sequences are MNHEY and SMNVEV (reference sequence). The CDR3 extends over 17 amino acids. CDR3 protein: CASSLWRSFANTGELFF. CDR3 sequence (DNA): TGTGCCAGCAGTTTATGGCGGTCTTTCGCGAACACCGGGGAGCTGTTTTTT.

This clone was detected ten times or more. The rearrangement joins TRBV7-9 to TRBJ2-2, with D hard to call. Germline V lookup: CDR1 SEHNR, CDR2 FQNEAQ (reference sequence). CDR3 length: 12 amino acids. V lost 4 bases and J 7 bases, leaving 7 bases between the germline ends. The CDR3 region is CASSSPNGELFF. For the CDR3, the DNA is TGTGCCAGCAGCTCCCCAAACGGGGAGCTGTTTTTT.

Details on this clone: Other DNA sequences within the sample encode an identical CDR3. This chain links TRBV6-5 with TRBJ2-7; 8 positions match TRBD2. Trimming removed 2 bases from V and 0 bases from J; junction bases left unmatched: 3. Germline CDR1 is MNHEY and CDR2 is SVGAGI. The CDR3 consists of 15 residues. CDR3 in amino acids: CASSYSTSGSYEQYF. CDR3 DNA: TGTGCCAGCAGTTACAGCACTAGCGGCTCCTACGAGCAGTACTTC.

This rearrangement joins TRBV11-3 to TRBJ2-5; D uncertain. CDR3 length: 13 residues. Trimming cost V 5 bases and J 2 bases, with 9 bases left between them. Germline loops: CDR1 SGHNT, CDR2 YENEEA. The CDR3 DNA follows: TGTGCCAGCAGCAGACGCGGACAAGAGACCCAGTACTTC. Residues: CASSRRGQETQYF.

This chain uses TRBV6-1 with TRBJ1-5, with TRBD1 as a possible D gene (5 bases). The V gene's germline CDR1 is MNHNS and CDR2 SASEGT. The CDR3 is 18 residues long. V gave up 2 bases and J gave up 3 bases, with 20 bases separating them. The CDR3 loop reads CASSEILRGPRYNQPQHF. DNA of the CDR3: TGTGCCAGCAGTGAAATACTTAGGGGCCCGAGATACAATCAGCCCCAGCATTTT.